This T cell receptor beta chain originates from a study of T cells in women clearing cervical HPV infection. With regard to this clone: The CDR3 end is not reached by the read, which stops 3 residues before it; the germline J gene fills it in.

Germline CDR1 reads GTSNPN; CDR2 reads SVGIG (reference sequence). This CDR3 comprises 14 residues. V lost 2 bases and J lost 0, with 8 bases in between. Data came from immunoSEQ multiplex PCR; TCRdb stores just in-frame clones and leaves some out. The listing contains fewer than 35,000 clones. The sample comprised blood buffy coat. The rearrangement uses TRBV30 and TRBJ1-3; D unclear. The clonotype comes from a woman aged 18-69 years with a cervical HPV16 infection that either progressed to CIN3+ or cleared (not recorded which). CDR3 DNA, as far as it was read: TGTGCCTGGAGTCCTATTCCCTCTGGAAACACC. This translates into CAWSPIPSGNT. The whole CDR3 is CAWSPIPSGNTIYF.